Detailed here is one T cell receptor (beta chain). Unique molecular identifier tags were affixed to discrete cDNA molecules. From the 5' RACE reads, TCRdb called clonotypes with MiXCR, one entry per CDR3 protein. The data show 40,000 to 65,000 distinct CDR3 sequences, just over 8% seen once. Germline loops: CDR1 DFQATT, CDR2 SNEGSKA (reference sequence). V lost 0 bases, J lost 4 bases, and 9 bases lay in between. This CDR3 spans 13 amino acids. This specimen comes from a study of early T cells in non-severe SARS-CoV-2 infection. For the study at large: Alpha and beta chains were unpaired, from unsorted whole-blood bulk RNA.

This TCR was recovered from an adult who was a healthcare worker with PCR-confirmed SARS-CoV-2 infection or an uninfected control (not recorded which). This chain connects TRBV20-1 to TRBJ1-2; D possibly corresponds to TRBD1 (5 bases). Sequencing was done on a sample of whole blood. The CDR3 region has the DNA TGCAGTGCTAGAGATGACAGTCTCTATGGCTACACCTTC. Residues: CSARDDSLYGYTF.